This T cell receptor beta chain was captured in a study of T cells expressing NK-cell markers. As for the study in general: Source material for TCR beta repertoires consisted of sorted CD3+CD56+NKG2C+, CD3+CD56+NKG2C- and CD3+CD56-NKG2C+ T cells. Seven HCMV-seropositive donors and one seronegative donor made up the eight sequenced donors. Findings and limits, study-wide: It was still unclear whether expanded NKG2C+ T cell clones were HCMV specific.

Worth noting for this clonotype: The antigen is not known.

Germline values: CDR1 SGHAT, CDR2 FQNNGV. The CDR3 loop spans 14 amino acids. Beta-chain TCR cDNA was generated via 5'RACE template switching with UMIs. For each CDR3 protein, TCRdb gives one entry from its re-call of the 5' RACE reads, without DNA. Its table lists about 460,000 distinct CDR3 sequences. The sequencing sample was made of blood T cells: a sorted CD56 or NKG2C T cell subset, CD4+ or CD8+ T cells, or bulk PBMC T cells (not recorded which). This TCR was recovered from a woman between 45 and 65 years old in good health. The rearrangement uses TRBV11-2 and TRBJ2-1. CDR3: CASSGVGYKNEQFF.